What follows are 25 T cell receptor beta chains derived from one specimen sequenced in a study of Ad26.COV2.S vaccination and SARS-CoV-2 variants. Sequencing was performed with immunoSEQ multiplex PCR; in TCRdb, only in-frame clones are kept and a portion is missing. The sample has about 370,000 clones; approximately 91% are singletons. Treatment defined: around 19 received Ad26.COV2.S at low or high dose, single or two shots; about 5 received placebo; per-sample allocation not given. The samples were gathered on day 63 after the first injection of vaccine or placebo. The sample consisted of peripheral blood, taken in a trial of Ad26.COV2.S vaccine versus placebo. These receptors originate from a person between 18 and 59 years old who received the Ad26.COV2.S COVID-19 vaccine or a placebo.

This clone showed up just once. CDR3 region: CATSDGGRNGYTF. DNA of the CDR3: TGTGCCACCAGTGATGGGGGGAGAAATGGCTACACCTTC. The V call is TRBV24-1, the J call TRBJ1-2; D may be TRBD1 (5 bases). This CDR3 has 13 amino acids. The germline gives CDR1 KGHDR, CDR2 SFDVKD. Trimming stripped 3 bases from V and 6 bases from J, with 10 bases between.

This rearrangement joins TRBV5-1 to TRBJ2-7; D gene ambiguous. Germline CDR1 reads SGHRS; CDR2 reads YFSETQ. CDR3 length: 16 amino acids. Trimming cost V 4 bases and J 0 bases, with 17 bases left between them. The CDR3 sequence: CASSPGRTPSSYEQYF. For the CDR3, the DNA is TGCGCCAGCAGCCCTGGAAGGACCCCAAGCTCCTACGAGCAGTACTTC. Using reference TRBV5-1 and TRBJ2-7 for the parts outside the CDR3, the full variable domain is KAGVTQTPRYLIKTRGQQVTLSCSPISGHRSVSWYQQTPGQGLQFLFEYFSETQRNKGNFPGRFSGRQFSNSRSEMNVSTLELGDSALYLCASSPGRTPSSYEQYFGPGTRLTVT.

The chain recombines TRBV27 with TRBJ2-7; 8 bases align to TRBD2. The CDR3 totals 16 residues. Germline trimming cut 4 bases from V and 7 bases from J; bases unmatched to any gene: 15. Germline V gene lookup returns CDR1 MNHEY and CDR2 SMNVEV (reference sequence). The CDR3 region has the DNA TGTGCCAGCAGTTGGGGCCTAACGGGAGGGCGGAATGAGCAGTACTTC. This translates into CASSWGLTGGRNEQYF.

The rearrangement uses TRBV30 and TRBJ2-5; 7 bases line up with TRBD2. This CDR3 is built from 12 residues. Germline V gene data show CDR1 as GTSNPN and CDR2 as SVGIG (reference sequence). Trimming took 5 bases from V and 5 from J; bases not matched to a gene: 5. The CDR3: CAWGQGGETQYF. The CDR3 nucleotides are TGTGCCTGGGGCCAGGGAGGGGAGACCCAGTACTTC.

This clone was recorded only once. This chain connects TRBV4-1 to TRBJ2-2; TRBD2 is a possible D gene (5 bases). The CDR3 covers 16 residues. Trimming pared 3 bases from V and 4 bases from J, leaving 15 bases between. Germline V CDR1 and CDR2: MGHRA, YSYEKL. The chain's CDR3 is CASSQMDLIVTGELFF. In DNA, the CDR3 is TGCGCCAGCAGCCAGATGGACTTAATCGTCACCGGGGAGCTGTTTTTT.

The V gene is TRBV18, the J gene TRBJ2-1; TRBD2 matches at 8 bases. CDR3 length equals 11 residues. CDR1 and CDR2 from the germline V gene are KGHSH and LQKENI. Trimming cost V 6 bases and J 12 bases; bases outside gene matches: 4. The CDR3 here is CASSSTSAQFF. Here the CDR3 DNA reads TGTGCCAGCTCCTCGACTAGCGCGCAGTTCTTC.

The rearrangement links TRBV10-1 to TRBJ2-7, with 7 bases that match TRBD1. V was clipped by 4 bases and J by 6 bases; unmatched bases: 6. Germline V gene data show CDR1 as WNHNN and CDR2 as SYGVQD (reference sequence). CDR3 length: 13 residues. The CDR3 DNA is TGCGCCAGCAGTGTAGACAGGGTTGGCGAGCAGTACTTC. Translated, it gives CASSVDRVGEQYF.

V gene TRBV28 combines with J gene TRBJ2-7; D gene ambiguous. Per germline, CDR1 MDHEN and CDR2 SYDVKM. The CDR3 consists of 13 residues. Between the trimmed V and J ends, which lost 10 bases and 2 bases, there was a span of 15 bases. The CDR3 region has the DNA TGTGCCATCGCGTCAGACTGGGCCTACGAGCAGTACTTC. Translation gives CAIASDWAYEQYF. The complete variable domain, with remaining parts taken from reference TRBV28 and TRBJ2-7, reads DVKVTQSSRYLVKRTGEKVFLECVQDMDHENMFWYRQDPGLGLRLIYFSYDVKMKEKGDIPEGYSVSREKKERFSLILESASTNQTSMYLCAIASDWAYEQYFGPGTRLTVT.

The rearrangement joins TRBV3-1 (or the pseudogene TRBV3-2) to TRBJ2-7; no definite D call. This CDR3 contains 14 residues. CDR1 and CDR2 from the germline V gene are LGHDT and YNNKEL (reference sequence). V lost 4 bases, J lost 5 bases, and 15 bases lay in between. The CDR3 DNA reads as TGTGCCAGCAGCCCTCGGTTAGGTCGGAACGAGCAGTACTTC. This translates into CASSPRLGRNEQYF.

This clone was seen only once. The rearrangement links TRBV7-2 to TRBJ2-7; D may be TRBD1 or TRBD2 (6 bases each). The length of the CDR3 is 13 residues. Between the trimmed V and J ends, which lost 4 bases and 8 bases, there was a span of 15 bases. Per the germline V gene, CDR1 is SGHTA and CDR2 is FQGNSA. The CDR3 is CASSSRGGVQQYF. The CDR3 DNA reads as TGTGCCAGCAGCTCCAGGGGCGGGGTGCAGCAGTACTTC. The full variable domain, its missing parts supplied by reference TRBV7-2 and TRBJ2-7, is GAGVSQSPSNKVTEKGKDVELRCDPISGHTALYWYRQSLGQGLEFLIYFQGNSAPDKSGLPSDRFSAERTGGSVSTLTIQRTQQEDSAVYLCASSSRGGVQQYFGPGTRLTVT.

DNA for the CDR3: TGTGCCAGCAGTTTCGAGCGGTGCTCCTACGAGCAGTACTTC. Translation: CASSFERCSYEQYF. The chain couples TRBV28 to TRBJ2-7, with a weak D call TRBD2 (5 bases). The V end lost 3 bases, the J end lost 0 bases, and 9 bases lay between the germline ends. CDR3 length equals 14 residues. Germline V lookup: CDR1 MDHEN, CDR2 SYDVKM.

The chain carries TRBV19 and TRBJ2-1; 11 bases agree with TRBD2. Germline V gives CDR1 LNHDA, CDR2 SQIVND (reference sequence). CDR3 length: 14 residues. V was pared by 5 bases and J by 6 bases, with 3 bases of the junction left unmatched. The CDR3 nucleotides are TGTGCCAGTAGTGGGGGACTAGCGGCCAATGAGCAGTTCTTC. It is translated as CASSGGLAANEQFF.

This clone is a singleton in its sample. This sequence joins TRBV19 and TRBJ1-1; TRBD1 matches 7 bases. CDR1 and CDR2 from the germline V gene are LNHDA and SQIVND (reference sequence). The CDR3 has 15 amino acids. V lost 9 bases and J lost 1; bases outside the gene matches: 11. In DNA, the CDR3 is TGTGCCAGCCAATTATTCGGGACAGCGAACACTGAAGCTTTCTTT. This gives the protein CASQLFGTANTEAFF.

The count of this clone is one. V usage is TRBV11-3 and J usage is TRBJ2-5, with TRBD2 matching 11 bases. The CDR3 contains 16 residues. The V gene's germline CDR1 is SGHNT and CDR2 YENEEA. V was pared by 1 base and J by 4 bases, with 5 bases of the junction left unmatched. The CDR3 sequence: CASSLGGTSGRETQYF. The CDR3, as DNA: TGTGCCAGCAGCTTAGGGGGGACTAGCGGACGAGAGACCCAGTACTTC.

This clone showed up just a few times. This chain uses TRBV4-1 with TRBJ2-3; tentatively, D is TRBD1 (5 bases). V shed 4 bases and J shed 2 bases, with 16 bases lying between them. Germline values: CDR1 MGHRA, CDR2 YSYEKL. There are 16 residues in the CDR3. The CDR3 nucleotides read TGCGCCAGCAGCCCCGGGCAGGGTAGTCCCACAGATACGCAGTATTTT. This encodes CASSPGQGSPTDTQYF.

The J gene is TRBJ1-6, the V gene TRBV7-8; D is perhaps TRBD1 (5 bases). Per germline, CDR1 SGHVS and CDR2 FQNEAQ. V shed 2 bases and J shed 9 bases, with 20 bases lying between them. The CDR3 runs 17 residues. This chain's CDR3 is CASSLRGRWGDGSPLHF. CDR3 DNA sequence: TGTGCCAGCAGCTTAAGGGGTCGTTGGGGTGATGGTTCACCCCTCCACTTT.

The chain is built from TRBV28 and TRBJ2-5, with unresolved D. The CDR3 is made up of 13 amino acids. The V and J ends lost 5 bases and 4 bases respectively, with 11 bases between them. Germline-derived CDR1 and CDR2 are MDHEN and SYDVKM. The CDR3 nucleotides read TGTGCCAGCAGTCCTTCCTCCATAGAGACCCAGTACTTC. Protein product: CASSPSSIETQYF.

V usage is TRBV5-4 and J usage is TRBJ2-5; D is possibly TRBD1 (6 bases). CDR3 length equals 17 residues. CDR1 and CDR2 (germline): SGHNT, YYREEE (reference sequence). V gave up 0 bases and J gave up 3 bases, with 18 bases separating them. The CDR3 spells CASSLAPTGGFEETQYF. As DNA, the CDR3 is TGTGCCAGCAGCTTGGCCCCGACAGGAGGATTTGAAGAGACCCAGTACTTC. The whole variable domain, remainder taken from reference TRBV5-4 and TRBJ2-5, is ETGVTQSPTHLIKTRGQQVTLRCSSQSGHNTVSWYQQALGQGPQFIFQYYREEENGRGNFPPRFSGLQFPNYSSELNVNALELDDSALYLCASSLAPTGGFEETQYFGPGTRLLVL.

The rearrangement links TRBV28 to TRBJ1-1; D possibly corresponds to TRBD1 (5 bases). The CDR3 loop spans 13 amino acids. Germline lookup yields CDR1 MDHEN and CDR2 SYDVKM. V was shortened by 5 bases and J by 4 bases, with 11 bases between the two germline ends. The CDR3 region is CASSIGQPTEAFF. The CDR3 coding sequence is TGTGCCAGCAGTATCGGACAACCCACTGAAGCTTTCTTT.

The CDR3 loop is CASRSGGLGNYGYTF. The CDR3 DNA follows: TGTGCCAGCAGGTCAGGGGGCCTGGGGAACTATGGCTACACCTTC. V gene TRBV6-5 combines with J gene TRBJ1-2, with TRBD1 matching 8 bases. V shed 6 bases, J shed 2 bases, and the junction held 8 bases outside the gene matches. CDR1 and CDR2 (germline): MNHEY, SVGAGI. The CDR3 consists of 15 residues.

The V and J genes are TRBV10-3 and TRBJ1-5; D is ambiguous. Looked up from germline, CDR1 is ENHRY and CDR2 is SYGVKD. The CDR3 totals 14 residues. V was trimmed by 8 bases and J by 0 bases, leaving 11 bases between them. CDR3 loop: CAIGQHNSNQPQHF. CDR3 coding DNA: TGTGCCATCGGGCAGCATAATAGCAATCAGCCCCAGCATTTT.

Of note for this clone: Germline and junction disagree at one end, which may indicate a read error. The genes are TRBV5-8 and TRBJ2-7; D assignment may be TRBD1 or TRBD2 (5 bases each). The germline CDR1 and CDR2 sequences are SGHTS and YDEGEE. The CDR3 covers 9 residues. The CDR3: CASSWDLNF. CDR3 nucleotides: TGTGCCAGCAGCTGGGACCTGAACTTC.

The rearrangement links TRBV15 to TRBJ2-5; D is unresolved. Germline CDR1 and CDR2: LNHNV and YYDKDF (reference sequence). This CDR3 comprises 12 residues. The V end lost 1 base, the J end lost 5 bases, and 5 bases lay between the germline ends. In DNA form, the CDR3 reads TGTGCCACCAGCAGAGGCTGGGAGACCCAGTACTTC. This gives the protein CATSRGWETQYF.

This chain connects TRBV6-5 to TRBJ1-2; D is perhaps TRBD1 (5 bases). V shed 0 bases and J shed 4 bases, with 12 bases lying between them. This CDR3 contains 15 residues. Germline CDR1 MNHEY, CDR2 SVGAGI. CDR3 DNA: TGTGCCAGCAGTTACTCGGGGGGGTTTGGCTATGGCTACACCTTC. It specifies CASSYSGGFGYGYTF.

A few counts support this clone. The chain employs TRBV2 and TRBJ1-1; D unclear. The CDR3 is made up of 14 amino acids. V lost 7 bases to trimming and J lost 1 base, with 13 bases between them. CDR1 is SNHLY and CDR2 is FYNNEI in the germline V gene. CDR3 bases: TGTGCCAGCACGCGGCTAGCCTCGAACACTGAAGCTTTCTTT. Its translation is CASTRLASNTEAFF. The whole variable domain, filled in from reference TRBV2 and TRBJ1-1, reads EPEVTQTPSHQVTQMGQEVILRCVPISNHLYFYWYRQILGQKVEFLVSFYNNEISEKSEIFDDQFSVERPDGSNFTLKIRSTKLEDSAMYFCASTRLASNTEAFFGQGTRLTVV.